A single sample is the source of the 2 T cell receptor beta chains below, sequenced in a study of control samples from healthy donors and cancer patients (dated by TCRdb to 2018 to 2021). Library creation used the immunoSEQ multiplex PCR assay. This immuneACCESS table, as held by TCRdb, lists in-frame sequences with V and J called but not all clones. Of the missing ones, under half trace to an unresolved V gene in checked studies; the others have no known cause. Recorded for this sample are some 95,000 clones; just under 95% of them occurred a single time. The ten largest make up around 3% of the sample. The sample comprised blood. These receptors were collected from a human donor in good health. The donor label of this sample is uncertain.

V and J are TRBV6-5 and TRBJ1-6, with 8 nucleotides matching TRBD1. The germline CDR1 and CDR2 sequences are MNHEY and SVGAGI. Trimming took 4 bases from V and 7 from J; bases not matched to a gene: 6. This CDR3 has 15 residues. The CDR3 DNA follows: TGTGCCAGCAGTTCACAGGGGGGCGGGAATTCACCCCTCCACTTT. This translates into CASSSQGGGNSPLHF.

The chain couples TRBV13 to TRBJ1-2, with 7 bases that match TRBD1. From germline, CDR1 is PRHDT and CDR2 FYEKMQ (reference sequence). This CDR3 has 14 amino acids. Unmatched junction bases numbered 9, after V lost 5 bases and J lost 6 bases. The CDR3: CASSAGTVNNGYTF. The CDR3 DNA follows: TGTGCCAGCAGCGCGGGGACAGTAAACAATGGCTACACCTTC.